Presented here are 10 T cell receptor beta chains from one specimen sequenced in a study of cytomegalovirus exposure and HLA in healthy donors. The study ran its PCR with 60 Vbeta and 13 Jbeta primers. TCRdb keeps only in-frame clones here, not all; method: immunoSEQ multiplex PCR. The sample holds 150,000 to 200,000 clones, around 80% seen once. The sample was PBMCs. These receptor sequences come from a man aged 35-49 years in good health and CMV-seropositive.

This rearrangement joins TRBV7-6 to TRBJ2-5, with TRBD2 identical over 9 bases. The length of the CDR3 is 17 residues. Losses at the gene ends were 2 bases for V and 4 bases for J; bases not matched to a gene: 11. CDR1 and CDR2 (germline): SGHVS, FNYEAQ. The CDR3 DNA reads as TGTGCCAGCAGCTTAAATCCGGCGGGAGGGTCACTAGAGACCCAGTACTTC. It translates to CASSLNPAGGSLETQYF.

The chain uses TRBV19 and TRBJ1-2, with 10 bases aligning to TRBD1. The CDR3 has 15 residues. J was trimmed by 4 bases and V by 5 bases; bases with no gene match: 7. Per the germline V gene, CDR1 is LNHDA and CDR2 is SQIVND (reference sequence). CDR3 coding DNA: TGTGCCAGTAGTCCGAGAGGACAGGGGGGCTATGGCTACACCTTC. It encodes CASSPRGQGGYGYTF.

The V call is TRBV21-1, the J call TRBJ2-1; the table calls TRBD2, which could not be checked here. TRBV21-1 is a documented pseudogene. The CDR3 covers 19 residues. The DNA for the CDR3 is TGTGCCAGCAGCAAAGGGGGAGTAACTAGCGGGAAGAGGAACAATGAGCAGTTCTTC. This translates into CASSKGGVTSGKRNNEQFF.

This chain joins TRBV19 and TRBJ2-7; 7 positions match TRBD2. Germline-derived CDR1 and CDR2 are LNHDA and SQIVND (reference sequence). The length of the CDR3 is 14 residues. The J segment lost 2 bases and the V segment lost 6 bases, leaving 7 bases of the junction unmatched. The CDR3 DNA sequence: TGTGCCAGTAGCCGGGAGGAAGGGGCCTACGAGCAGTACTTC. Protein: CASSREEGAYEQYF.

The rearrangement joins TRBV9 to TRBJ2-1; TRBD2 agrees at 14 bases. The CDR3 extends over 16 amino acids. Germline CDR1 reads SGDLS; CDR2 reads YYNGEE. With 4 bases clipped from V and 8 bases from J, the junction kept 8 bases outside the gene matches. The CDR3 sequence is CASSPRGLAGAYEQFF. Written as DNA, the CDR3 is TGTGCCAGCAGCCCGAGGGGACTAGCGGGAGCCTATGAGCAGTTCTTC. Full variable domain (rest looked up from reference TRBV9 and TRBJ2-1): DSGVTQTPKHLITATGQRVTLRCSPRSGDLSVYWYQQSLDQGLQFLIQYYNGEERAKGNILERFSAQQFPDLHSELNLSSLELGDSALYFCASSPRGLAGAYEQFFGPGTRLTVL.

The CDR3 DNA reads as TGCGCCAGCAGCCCCTTCACACCTGAGGGCACTGAAGCTTTCTTT. The encoded protein is CASSPFTPEGTEAFF. The gene calls are TRBV4-1 and TRBJ1-1; unclear D gene. The germline V gene encodes CDR1 MGHRA and CDR2 YSYEKL. This CDR3 has 15 residues. Trimming took off 4 bases at V and 4 bases at J, with 16 bases between the two ends.

The V and J genes are TRBV5-6 and TRBJ2-7; 10 bases fit TRBD1. The trim removed 4 bases at V and 5 bases at J, leaving 12 bases unmatched. This CDR3 contains 16 residues. CDR1 SGHDT and CDR2 YYEEEE come from the germline V gene. CDR3: CASSTLSETGGNEQYF. The CDR3, as DNA: TGTGCCAGCAGCACCCTCTCGGAGACAGGGGGCAACGAGCAGTACTTC.

The chain uses TRBV27 and TRBJ1-6; the D is unclear. Germline CDR1 and CDR2: MNHEY and SMNVEV (reference sequence). This CDR3 region has 13 residues. The V end lost 0 bases, the J end lost 10 bases, and 7 bases lay between the germline ends. In DNA, the CDR3 is TGTGCCAGCAGTTTATCGAGGCGGTCACCCCTCCACTTT. The encoded protein is CASSLSRRSPLHF.

The chain couples TRBV11-2 to TRBJ2-7; D is ambiguous. CDR3 length equals 13 residues. Per germline, CDR1 SGHAT and CDR2 FQNNGV. Trimming took off 1 base at V and 7 bases at J, with 11 bases between the two ends. CDR3 nucleotides: TGTGCCAGCAGCTTAGTCGGCGGAATTGAGCAGTACTTC. Residues: CASSLVGGIEQYF.

V usage is TRBV28 and J usage is TRBJ1-1, with 8 bases fitting TRBD1. This CDR3 spans 14 amino acids. In germline, CDR1 is MDHEN, CDR2 SYDVKM. Germline trimming cut 6 bases from V and 0 bases from J; bases unmatched to any gene: 3. The DNA for the CDR3 is TGTGCCAGCAGCCCGGACAGGGTGAACACTGAAGCTTTCTTT. It yields the protein CASSPDRVNTEAFF.